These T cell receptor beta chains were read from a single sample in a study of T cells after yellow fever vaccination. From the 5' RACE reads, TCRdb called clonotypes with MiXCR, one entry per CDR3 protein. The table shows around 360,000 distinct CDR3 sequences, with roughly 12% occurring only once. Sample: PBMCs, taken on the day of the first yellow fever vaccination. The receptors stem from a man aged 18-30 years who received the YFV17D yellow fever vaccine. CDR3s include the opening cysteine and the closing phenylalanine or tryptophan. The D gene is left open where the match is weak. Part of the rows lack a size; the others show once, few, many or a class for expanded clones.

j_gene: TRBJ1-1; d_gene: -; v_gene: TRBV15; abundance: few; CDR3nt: TGTGCCACCAGCAGAGCCGCCGCTGAAGCTTTCTTT; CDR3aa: CATSRAAAEAFF
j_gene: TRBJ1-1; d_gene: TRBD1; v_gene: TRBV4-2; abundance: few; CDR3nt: TGTGCCAGCAGGGCTCCCAGGGGGCAGGGGATTGGCACTGAAGCTTTCTTT; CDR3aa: CASRAPRGQGIGTEAFF
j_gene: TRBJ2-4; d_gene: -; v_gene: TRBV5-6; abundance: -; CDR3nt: TGTGCCAGCACCAGACGCCTTTTTGAGTTCATTCAGTACTTC; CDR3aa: CASTRRLFEFIQYF
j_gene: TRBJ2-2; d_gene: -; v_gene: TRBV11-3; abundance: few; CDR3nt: TGTGCCAGCAGCTTACGGTCCGGGGAGCTGTTTTTT; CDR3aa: CASSLRSGELFF
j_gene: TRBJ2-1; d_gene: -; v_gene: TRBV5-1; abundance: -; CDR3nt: TGCGCCAGCAGCCTAGGGCCCGGCGGGTGGAATGAGCAGTTCTTC; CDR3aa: CASSLGPGGWNEQFF
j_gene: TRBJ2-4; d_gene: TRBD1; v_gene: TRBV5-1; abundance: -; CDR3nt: TGCGCCAGCAGCTCGGAGGACAGGGATAGTTCTCAGTACTTC; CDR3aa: CASSSEDRDSSQYF
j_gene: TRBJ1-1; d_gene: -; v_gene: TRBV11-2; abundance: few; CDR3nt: TGTGCCAGCTCCGACCAGCGGAGGAACACTGAAGCTTTCTTT; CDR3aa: CASSDQRRNTEAFF
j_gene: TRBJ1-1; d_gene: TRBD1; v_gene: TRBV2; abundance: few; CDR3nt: TGTGCCAGCAGGGCCGGGACAGGGGGATACATGAACACTGAAGCTTTCTTT; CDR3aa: CASRAGTGGYMNTEAFF
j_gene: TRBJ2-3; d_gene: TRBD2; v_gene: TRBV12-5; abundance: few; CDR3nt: TGTGCTAGTGGAGCGGGACTTCTGGGTCATGATACGCAGTATTTT; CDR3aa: CASGAGLLGHDTQYF
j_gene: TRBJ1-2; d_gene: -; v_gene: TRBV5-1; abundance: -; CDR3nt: TGCGCCAGCAGCTTTTTTGGCGGGGAGCACTATGGCTACACCTTC; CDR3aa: CASSFFGGEHYGYTF
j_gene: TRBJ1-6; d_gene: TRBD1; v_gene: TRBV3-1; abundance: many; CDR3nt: TGTGCCAGCAGCCTTGGGACAGAAGGGAATTCACCCCTCCACTTT; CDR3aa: CASSLGTEGNSPLHF
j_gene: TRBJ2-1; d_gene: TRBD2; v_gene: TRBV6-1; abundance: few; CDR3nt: TGTGCCATCCGCGGGGGAACCTACAATGAGCAGTTCTTC; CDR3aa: CAIRGGTYNEQFF
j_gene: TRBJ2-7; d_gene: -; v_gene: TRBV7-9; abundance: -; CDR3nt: TGTGCCAGCAGCTTAGCCGCCCGGGGTTTGGACTACGAGCAGTACTTC; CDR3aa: CASSLAARGLDYEQYF